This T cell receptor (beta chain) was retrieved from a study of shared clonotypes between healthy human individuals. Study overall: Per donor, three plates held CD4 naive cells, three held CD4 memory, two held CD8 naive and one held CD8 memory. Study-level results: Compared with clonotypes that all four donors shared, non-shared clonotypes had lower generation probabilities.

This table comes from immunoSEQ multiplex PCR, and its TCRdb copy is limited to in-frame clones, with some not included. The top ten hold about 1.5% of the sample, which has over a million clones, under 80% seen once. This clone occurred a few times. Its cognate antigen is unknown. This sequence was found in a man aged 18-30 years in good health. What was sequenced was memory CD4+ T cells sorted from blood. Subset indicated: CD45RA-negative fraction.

CDR3 amino acids: CASSPGPVGTGELFF. CDR3 coding DNA: TGTGCCAGCAGCCCAGGACCTGTGGGCACCGGGGAGCTGTTTTTT. V gene TRBV7-6 combines with J gene TRBJ2-2; D not certain. The V gene's germline CDR1 is SGHVS and CDR2 FNYEAQ. The CDR3 spans 15 residues. The V end was cut by 5 bases, the J end by 4 bases, with 14 bases between.